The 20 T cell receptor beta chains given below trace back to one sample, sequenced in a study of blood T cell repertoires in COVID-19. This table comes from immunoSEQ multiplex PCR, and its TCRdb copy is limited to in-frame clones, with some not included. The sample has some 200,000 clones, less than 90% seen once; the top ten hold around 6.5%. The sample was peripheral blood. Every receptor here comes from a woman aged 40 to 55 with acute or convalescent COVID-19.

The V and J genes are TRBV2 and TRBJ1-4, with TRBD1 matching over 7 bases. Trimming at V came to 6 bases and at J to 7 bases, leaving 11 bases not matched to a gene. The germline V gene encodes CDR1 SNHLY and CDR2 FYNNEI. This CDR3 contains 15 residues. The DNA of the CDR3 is TGTGCCAGCAGGGGATCCGGGACAGTACCTGAAAAACTGTTTTTT. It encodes CASRGSGTVPEKLFF.

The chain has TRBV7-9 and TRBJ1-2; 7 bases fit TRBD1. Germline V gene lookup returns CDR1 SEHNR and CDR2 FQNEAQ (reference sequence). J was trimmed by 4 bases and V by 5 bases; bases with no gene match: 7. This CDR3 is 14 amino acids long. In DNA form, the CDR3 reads TGTGCCAGCAGCCAAGGGGACAGTCCCTATGGCTACACCTTC. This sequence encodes CASSQGDSPYGYTF. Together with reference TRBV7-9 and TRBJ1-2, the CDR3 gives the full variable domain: DTGVSQNPRHKITKRGQNVTFRCDPISEHNRLYWYRQTLGQGPEFLTYFQNEAQLEKSRLLSDRFSAERPKGSFSTLEIQRTEQGDSAMYLCASSQGDSPYGYTFGSGTRLTVV.

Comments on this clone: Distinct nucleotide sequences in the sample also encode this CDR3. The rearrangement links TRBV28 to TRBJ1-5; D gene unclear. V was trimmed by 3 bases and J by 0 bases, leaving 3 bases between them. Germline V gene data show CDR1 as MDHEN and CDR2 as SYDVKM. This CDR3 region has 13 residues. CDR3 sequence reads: CASSFGSNQPQHF. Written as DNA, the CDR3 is TGTGCCAGCAGTTTCGGTAGCAATCAGCCCCAGCATTTT.

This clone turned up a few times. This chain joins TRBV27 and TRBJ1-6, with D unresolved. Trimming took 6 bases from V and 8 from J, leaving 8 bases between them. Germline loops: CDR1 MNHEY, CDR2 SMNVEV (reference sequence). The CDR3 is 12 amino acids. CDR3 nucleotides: TGTGCCAGCAGGCAGGCCGATTCACCCCTCCACTTT. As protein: CASRQADSPLHF.

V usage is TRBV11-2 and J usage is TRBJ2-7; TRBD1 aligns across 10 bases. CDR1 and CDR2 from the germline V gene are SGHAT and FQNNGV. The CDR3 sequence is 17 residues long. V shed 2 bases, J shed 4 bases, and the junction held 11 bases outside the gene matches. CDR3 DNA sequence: TGTGCCAGCAGCTTAACGCTTGGGACAGGGGTTTCTTACGAGCAGTACTTC. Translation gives CASSLTLGTGVSYEQYF.

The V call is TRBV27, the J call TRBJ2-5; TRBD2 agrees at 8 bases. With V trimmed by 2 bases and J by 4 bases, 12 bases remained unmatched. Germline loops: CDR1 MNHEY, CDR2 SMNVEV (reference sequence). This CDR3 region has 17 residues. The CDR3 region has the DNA TGTGCCAGCAGTTTACTCTTCGGTAGCGGGGATTTAGAGACCCAGTACTTC. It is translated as CASSLLFGSGDLETQYF.

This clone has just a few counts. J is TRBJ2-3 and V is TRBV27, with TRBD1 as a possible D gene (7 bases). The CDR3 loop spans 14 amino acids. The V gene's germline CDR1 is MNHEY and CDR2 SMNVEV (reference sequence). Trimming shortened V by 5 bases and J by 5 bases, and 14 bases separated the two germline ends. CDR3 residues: CASSTRQGGDTQYF. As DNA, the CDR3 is TGTGCCAGCAGTACTCGGCAGGGGGGAGATACGCAGTATTTT.

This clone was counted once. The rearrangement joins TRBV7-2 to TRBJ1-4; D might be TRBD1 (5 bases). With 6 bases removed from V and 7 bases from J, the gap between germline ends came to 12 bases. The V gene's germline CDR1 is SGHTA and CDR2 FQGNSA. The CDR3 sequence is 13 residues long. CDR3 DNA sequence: TGTGCCAGCAGACCGGACATGGCTGAAAAACTGTTTTTT. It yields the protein CASRPDMAEKLFF.

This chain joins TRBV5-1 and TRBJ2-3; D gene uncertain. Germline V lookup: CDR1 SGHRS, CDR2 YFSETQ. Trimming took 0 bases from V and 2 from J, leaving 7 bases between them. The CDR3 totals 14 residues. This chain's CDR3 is CASSLEQNTDTQYF. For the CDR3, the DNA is TGCGCCAGCAGCTTGGAACAGAACACAGATACGCAGTATTTT.

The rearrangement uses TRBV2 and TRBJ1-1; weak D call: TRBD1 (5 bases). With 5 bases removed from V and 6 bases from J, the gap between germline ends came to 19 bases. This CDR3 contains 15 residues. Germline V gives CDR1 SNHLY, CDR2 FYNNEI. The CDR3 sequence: CASSKTTVITPEAFF. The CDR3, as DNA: TGTGCCAGCAGTAAGACGACAGTTATCACGCCTGAAGCTTTCTTT.

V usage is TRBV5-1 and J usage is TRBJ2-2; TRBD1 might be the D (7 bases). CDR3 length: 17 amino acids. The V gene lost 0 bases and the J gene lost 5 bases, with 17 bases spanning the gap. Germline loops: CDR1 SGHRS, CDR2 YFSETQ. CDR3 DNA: TGCGCCAGCAGCTTGGTTTACAGGGGCGCGGGAACCGGGGAGCTGTTTTTT. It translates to CASSLVYRGAGTGELFF.

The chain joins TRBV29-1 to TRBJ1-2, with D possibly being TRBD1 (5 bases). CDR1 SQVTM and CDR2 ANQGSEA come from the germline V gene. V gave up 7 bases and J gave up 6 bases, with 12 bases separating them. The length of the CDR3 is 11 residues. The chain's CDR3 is CSGRVIDGYTF. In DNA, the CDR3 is TGCAGCGGCAGGGTTATTGATGGCTACACCTTC.

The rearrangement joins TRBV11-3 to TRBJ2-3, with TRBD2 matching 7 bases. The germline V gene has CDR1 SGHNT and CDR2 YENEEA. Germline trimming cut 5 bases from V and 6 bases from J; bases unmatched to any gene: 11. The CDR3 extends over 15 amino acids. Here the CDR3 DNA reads TGTGCCAGCAGCGACGGCAACCCCGGGGGGGATACGCAGTATTTT. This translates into CASSDGNPGGDTQYF.

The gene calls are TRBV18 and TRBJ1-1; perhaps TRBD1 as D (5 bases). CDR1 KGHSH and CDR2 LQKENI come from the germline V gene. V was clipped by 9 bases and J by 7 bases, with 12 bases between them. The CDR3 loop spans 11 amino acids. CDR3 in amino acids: CASRGDSEAFF. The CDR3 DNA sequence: TGTGCCAGTAGAGGAGACAGTGAAGCTTTCTTT.

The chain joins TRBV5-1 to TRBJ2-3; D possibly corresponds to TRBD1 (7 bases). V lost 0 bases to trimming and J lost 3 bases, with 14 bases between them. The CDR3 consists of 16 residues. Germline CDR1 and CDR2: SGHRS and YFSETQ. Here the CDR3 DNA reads TGCGCCAGCAGCTTGGGTTTGGAGGGGGCAACAGATACGCAGTATTTT. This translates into CASSLGLEGATDTQYF.

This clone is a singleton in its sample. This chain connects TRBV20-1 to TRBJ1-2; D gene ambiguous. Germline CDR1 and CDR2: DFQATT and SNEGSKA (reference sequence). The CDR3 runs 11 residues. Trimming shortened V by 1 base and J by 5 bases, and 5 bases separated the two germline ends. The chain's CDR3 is CSARGRYGYTF. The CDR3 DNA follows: TGCAGTGCTAGAGGGAGATATGGCTACACCTTC.

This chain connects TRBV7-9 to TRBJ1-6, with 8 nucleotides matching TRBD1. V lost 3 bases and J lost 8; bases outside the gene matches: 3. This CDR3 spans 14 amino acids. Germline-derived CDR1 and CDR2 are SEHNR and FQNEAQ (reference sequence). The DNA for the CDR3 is TGTGCCAGCAGCTTTGGGACAGGCGATTCACCCCTCCACTTT. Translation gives CASSFGTGDSPLHF.

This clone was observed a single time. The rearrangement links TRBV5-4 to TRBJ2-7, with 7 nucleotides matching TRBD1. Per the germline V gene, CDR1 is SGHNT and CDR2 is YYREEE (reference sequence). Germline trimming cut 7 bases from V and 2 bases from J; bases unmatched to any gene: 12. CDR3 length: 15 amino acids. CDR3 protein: CASRSRPGGAYEQYF. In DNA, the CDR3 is TGTGCCAGCCGTTCCCGGCCAGGGGGAGCCTACGAGCAGTACTTC.

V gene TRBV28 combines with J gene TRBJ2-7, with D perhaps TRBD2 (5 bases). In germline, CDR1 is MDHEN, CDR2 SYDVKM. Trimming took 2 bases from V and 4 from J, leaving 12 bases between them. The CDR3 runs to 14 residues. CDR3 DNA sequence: TGTGCCAGCAGTTTAATGGGGAGAGGGTACGAGCAGTACTTC. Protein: CASSLMGRGYEQYF.

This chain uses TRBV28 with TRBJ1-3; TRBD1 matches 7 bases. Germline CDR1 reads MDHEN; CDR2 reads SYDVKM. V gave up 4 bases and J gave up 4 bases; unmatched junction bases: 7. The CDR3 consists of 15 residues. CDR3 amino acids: CASSSLLRGGNTIYF. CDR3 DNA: TGTGCCAGCAGTTCCTTACTCAGGGGGGGAAACACCATATATTTT.